Each of the 21 T cell receptor beta chains below was sequenced from the same sample in a study of T cell changes during pregnancy in multiple sclerosis. The repertoire was sequenced with immunoSEQ multiplex PCR; TCRdb's copy has only in-frame clones and lacks some. The table lists under 45,000 clones, more than 85% of them singletons. The sequenced sample was CD4+ T cells from peripheral blood mononuclear cells, obtained in the third trimester of pregnancy. The source is a female donor in good health, enrolled as a control in a pregnancy study.

V gene TRBV4-1 combines with J gene TRBJ1-2, with TRBD1 identical over 9 bases. Germline values: CDR1 MGHRA, CDR2 YSYEKL. The V gene end was trimmed by 1 base and the J gene end by 5 bases; junction bases not matched to a gene: 2. The CDR3 totals 14 residues. In DNA, the CDR3 is TGCGCCAGCAGCCAAGTCGACAGGGGGTATGGCTACACCTTC. The encoded protein is CASSQVDRGYGYTF.

The V call is TRBV5-6, the J call TRBJ2-5; unclear D gene. The V end was cut by 4 bases, the J end by 5 bases, with 6 bases between. CDR3 length equals 11 residues. Germline values: CDR1 SGHDT, CDR2 YYEEEE. CDR3 sequence reads: CASSSVETQYF. In DNA, the CDR3 is TGTGCCAGCAGCAGCGTGGAGACCCAGTACTTC.

The CDR3 nucleotides are TGTGCCAGCAGTAGGGGGAAAATCTCTGGAAACACCATATATTTT. It encodes CASSRGKISGNTIYF. The rearrangement joins TRBV28 to TRBJ1-3; weak D call: TRBD1 (6 bases). This CDR3 has 15 residues. V was pared by 5 bases and J by 0 bases, with 11 bases between. Germline CDR1 and CDR2: MDHEN and SYDVKM.

This chain joins TRBV6-5 and TRBJ2-5, with D perhaps TRBD2 (6 bases). From germline, CDR1 is MNHEY and CDR2 SVGAGI. The V end was cut by 0 bases, the J end by 2 bases, with 13 bases between. CDR3 size: 16 residues. Here the CDR3 DNA reads TGTGCCAGCAGTTACTCGAGGAGGGGTGGGCAAGAGACCCAGTACTTC. Its translation is CASSYSRRGGQETQYF.

This clone has a single count. The chain has TRBV29-1 and TRBJ1-1; tentatively, D is TRBD1 (5 bases). The CDR3 is made up of 13 amino acids. Germline CDR1 is SQVTM and CDR2 is ANQGSEA. With 4 bases removed from V and 0 bases from J, the gap between germline ends came to 9 bases. CDR3 residues: CSVVGALNTEAFF. The CDR3 DNA follows: TGCAGCGTTGTTGGGGCCCTGAACACTGAAGCTTTCTTT.

V usage is TRBV7-9 and J usage is TRBJ2-1; possibly TRBD1 for D (6 bases). V lost 3 bases and J lost 5, with 11 bases in between. The CDR3 sequence is 14 residues long. CDR1 and CDR2 (germline): SEHNR, FQNEAQ (reference sequence). In nucleotides, the CDR3 is TGTGCCAGCAGCTTCCGGGACATAGACAATGAGCAGTTCTTC. Its protein is CASSFRDIDNEQFF.

This clone showed up just a few times. The rearrangement links TRBV6-5 to TRBJ2-7; 8 nucleotides line up with TRBD1. The CDR3 is 14 residues long. The J segment lost 7 bases and the V segment lost 2 bases, leaving 7 bases of the junction unmatched. Germline assignment: CDR1 MNHEY and CDR2 SVGAGI. In DNA, the CDR3 is TGTGCCAGCAGTTACCAGGACAGGGTCGGGGAGCAGTACTTC. As protein: CASSYQDRVGEQYF.

The rearrangement uses TRBV6-5 and TRBJ1-2, with 8 positions matching TRBD1. Germline V gene lookup returns CDR1 MNHEY and CDR2 SVGAGI. V gave up 6 bases and J gave up 0 bases; unmatched junction bases: 6. This CDR3 comprises 15 residues. CDR3 sequence (DNA): TGTGCCAGCAGACAGACAGGGGAACCTAACTATGGCTACACCTTC. This sequence encodes CASRQTGEPNYGYTF.

The chain carries TRBV6-1 and TRBJ2-1; a weak D match, TRBD1 (5 bases). The ends were cut back, 1 base at V and 13 bases at J, with 14 bases in the middle. From germline, CDR1 is MNHNS and CDR2 SASEGT. CDR3 length: 13 residues. The CDR3, as DNA: TGTGCCAGCAGTGAAGTGGGGCCCGCTCAACAGTTCTTC. This sequence encodes CASSEVGPAQQFF.

The V call is TRBV10-3, the J call TRBJ1-6; 7 bases fit TRBD1. Trimming cost V 8 bases and J 8 bases; bases outside gene matches: 15. This CDR3 has 16 residues. CDR1 and CDR2 (germline): ENHRY, SYGVKD. The CDR3 DNA follows: TGTGCCATCCGGGCCCAAGACAGGGTTGGCGATTCACCCCTCCACTTT. Protein product: CAIRAQDRVGDSPLHF.

The rearrangement uses TRBV5-1 and TRBJ1-2, with 9 nucleotides matching TRBD1. Germline CDR1 SGHRS, CDR2 YFSETQ. The CDR3 loop spans 13 amino acids. V lost 3 bases and J lost 6; bases outside the gene matches: 3. The CDR3: CASSYWTGDGYTF. The CDR3 DNA follows: TGCGCCAGCAGCTACTGGACAGGGGATGGCTACACCTTC.

The chain links TRBV2 to TRBJ1-4, with 9 positions matching TRBD1. Per the germline V gene, CDR1 is SNHLY and CDR2 is FYNNEI. There are 15 residues in the CDR3. V lost 6 bases to trimming and J lost 8 bases; unmatched junction nucleotides: 10. The CDR3 loop reads CASSLGDRDSEKLFF. The CDR3 DNA is TGTGCCAGCAGCCTTGGGGACAGGGATTCCGAAAAACTGTTTTTT.

In its sample, this clone was seen once. The V call is TRBV19, the J call TRBJ2-3, with 8 bases fitting TRBD2. Germline loops: CDR1 LNHDA, CDR2 SQIVND (reference sequence). The CDR3 runs 16 residues. Germline trimming cut 6 bases from V and 0 bases from J; bases unmatched to any gene: 8. In DNA, the CDR3 is TGTGCCAGTAGCGAACTAAGCGGGGGAAGCACAGATACGCAGTATTTT. It is translated as CASSELSGGSTDTQYF.

V usage is TRBV2 and J usage is TRBJ1-2, with 7 bases lining up with TRBD1. J was trimmed by 4 bases and V by 7 bases; bases with no gene match: 9. This CDR3 has 14 residues. The germline V gene has CDR1 SNHLY and CDR2 FYNNEI. Here the CDR3 DNA reads TGTGCCAGCATGTGGGACAGCCGTTCCTATGGCTACACCTTC. Translated, it gives CASMWDSRSYGYTF. Combining the CDR3 with reference TRBV2 and TRBJ1-2 gives the whole variable domain EPEVTQTPSHQVTQMGQEVILRCVPISNHLYFYWYRQILGQKVEFLVSFYNNEISEKSEIFDDQFSVERPDGSNFTLKIRSTKLEDSAMYFCASMWDSRSYGYTFGSGTRLTVV.

CDR3 protein: CASSLLDRDDSPLHF. CDR3 in DNA: TGTGCCAGCAGCTTGCTTGACAGGGACGATTCACCCCTCCACTTT. V and J are TRBV5-6 and TRBJ1-6; 7 bases fit TRBD1. The CDR3 is 15 residues long. In germline, CDR1 is SGHDT, CDR2 YYEEEE. V lost 1 base to trimming and J lost 8 bases; unmatched junction nucleotides: 6.

J is TRBJ2-6 and V is TRBV5-4; D not resolved. In germline, CDR1 is SGHNT, CDR2 YYREEE (reference sequence). Trimming left V 3 bases short and J 1 base short, with 5 bases between. This CDR3 region has 14 residues. The chain's CDR3 is CASSWPSGANVLTF. The CDR3 DNA follows: TGTGCCAGCAGCTGGCCTTCTGGGGCCAACGTCCTGACTTTC. The variable domain in full, completed from reference TRBV5-4 and TRBJ2-6, reads ETGVTQSPTHLIKTRGQQVTLRCSSQSGHNTVSWYQQALGQGPQFIFQYYREEENGRGNFPPRFSGLQFPNYSSELNVNALELDDSALYLCASSWPSGANVLTFGAGSRLTVL.

This clone was counted a single time. The rearrangement uses TRBV5-4 and TRBJ1-1; D ambiguous. This CDR3 is built from 16 residues. V lost 2 bases and J 4 bases, leaving 18 bases between the germline ends. Looked up from germline, CDR1 is SGHNT and CDR2 is YYREEE (reference sequence). The CDR3 here is CASSFYSNSRGTEAFF. The CDR3 DNA reads TGTGCCAGCAGCTTCTATTCCAACTCCCGGGGCACTGAAGCTTTCTTT.

This clone was found once. This sequence joins TRBV27 and TRBJ2-5; D is possibly TRBD1 (6 bases). This CDR3 has 13 amino acids. Trimming took off 6 bases at V and 1 base at J, with 9 bases between the two ends. CDR1 MNHEY and CDR2 SMNVEV come from the germline V gene (reference sequence). For the CDR3, the DNA is TGTGCCAGCAGCCGGACAGTCCAAGAGACCCAGTACTTC. This encodes CASSRTVQETQYF.

The chain combines TRBV30 with TRBJ1-2; 9 nucleotides align to TRBD1. J was trimmed by 6 bases and V by 3 bases; bases with no gene match: 14. The CDR3 runs to 16 residues. Germline CDR1 is GTSNPN and CDR2 is SVGIG (reference sequence). CDR3 DNA: TGTGCCTGGAGCACCGGGACAGGGAAGATTCGTGATGGCTACACCTTC. Protein product: CAWSTGTGKIRDGYTF.

This rearrangement joins TRBV28 to TRBJ1-1; D unclear. This CDR3 has 10 residues. With 3 bases removed from V and 7 bases from J, the gap between germline ends came to 3 bases. Germline CDR1 is MDHEN and CDR2 is SYDVKM. The CDR3 reads CASSFREAFF. For the CDR3, the DNA is TGTGCCAGCAGTTTCCGTGAAGCTTTCTTT.

This clone was recorded once. The V call is TRBV6-1, the J call TRBJ1-1, with D perhaps matching TRBD1 (5 bases). Per the germline V gene, CDR1 is MNHNS and CDR2 is SASEGT. V was shortened by 6 bases and J by 1 base, with 15 bases between the two germline ends. This CDR3 is built from 15 residues. Written as DNA, the CDR3 is TGTGCCAGCAGAGAACCGGGGAGGGGGAACACTGAAGCTTTCTTT. Translation: CASREPGRGNTEAFF.